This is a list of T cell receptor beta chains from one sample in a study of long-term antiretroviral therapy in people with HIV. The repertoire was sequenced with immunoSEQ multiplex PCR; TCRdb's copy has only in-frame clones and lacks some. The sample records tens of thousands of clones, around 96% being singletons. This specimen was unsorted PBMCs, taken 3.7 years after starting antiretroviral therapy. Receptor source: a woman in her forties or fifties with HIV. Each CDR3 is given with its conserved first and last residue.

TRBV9,CASSGRNRPHEQYF
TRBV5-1,CASSLLPGTGSGANVLTF
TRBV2,CATSGGTQGTYGYTF
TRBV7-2,CASSSTSLIYEQYF
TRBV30,CAWAGTGVGETQYF
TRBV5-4,CASSPSGAEAFF
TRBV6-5,CASGSSTGELFF
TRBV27,CASKDRGFTGELFF
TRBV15,CATVKGGWNTEAFF
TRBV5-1,CVSGLAGGKQETQYF
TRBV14,CASSGQTYGEAFF
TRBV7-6,CASSLQPTSSLSAFF
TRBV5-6,CASSLPQTRRGYTF
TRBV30,CAWSLFGRVKNTEAFF
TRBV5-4,CASSLFFQAGLRKTQYF
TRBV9,CASSVSGDALEAFF
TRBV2,CASSENQEGTEAFF
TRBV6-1,CAGSWGGTDTQYF
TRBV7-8,CASSLRTVGNTIYF
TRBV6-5,CASSYDTGQGNTEAFF
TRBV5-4,CASSRKGGLSYEQYF
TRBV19,CASSLYGTGKSQPQHF
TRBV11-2,CASSLEGFNEKLFF
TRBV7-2,CASSASRPGHLNQPQHF
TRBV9,CASSVVLRSNQPQHF
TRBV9,CASSPWDSTYEQYF
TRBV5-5,CASSLDYGWASGANVLTF
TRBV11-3,CASSLGGNTEAFF
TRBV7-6,CASSPGGRSPLHF
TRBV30,CAWSGGGATTDTQYF
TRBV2,CASTGTGGHEQYF
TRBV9,CASSVSGSNEKLFF
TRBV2,CASRDSGKLYEQYF
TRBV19,CASSPGRTDTQYF
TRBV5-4,CASSLPGTSGNTIYF
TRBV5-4,CASSQTNSGANVLTF
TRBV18,CASSPPGQPTDTQYF
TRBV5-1,CASSLEGTTDTQYF
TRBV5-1,CASSLFGSGGNEQYF
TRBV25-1,CASSEPGTLLQFF
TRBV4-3,CASSQGGLAGSQETQYF
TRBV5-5,CASSVGRGQPQHF
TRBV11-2,CASSLYGRDYEQYF
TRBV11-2,CASSYSAPGQGGTGELFF
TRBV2,CASSESLSSYEQYF
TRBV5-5,CASSLAGTGLSRNTIYF
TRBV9,CASSLTGQGSYEQYF
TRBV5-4,CASSSVGADTQYF
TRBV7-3,CASRKPVLAGGPHFF
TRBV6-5,CASSFGTVQYF
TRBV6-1,CASSSTSLYGYTF
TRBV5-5,CASSLSDRAGLNEKLFF
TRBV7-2,CASSLVPGSSYNEQFF
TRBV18,CASSPPELGSTEAFF